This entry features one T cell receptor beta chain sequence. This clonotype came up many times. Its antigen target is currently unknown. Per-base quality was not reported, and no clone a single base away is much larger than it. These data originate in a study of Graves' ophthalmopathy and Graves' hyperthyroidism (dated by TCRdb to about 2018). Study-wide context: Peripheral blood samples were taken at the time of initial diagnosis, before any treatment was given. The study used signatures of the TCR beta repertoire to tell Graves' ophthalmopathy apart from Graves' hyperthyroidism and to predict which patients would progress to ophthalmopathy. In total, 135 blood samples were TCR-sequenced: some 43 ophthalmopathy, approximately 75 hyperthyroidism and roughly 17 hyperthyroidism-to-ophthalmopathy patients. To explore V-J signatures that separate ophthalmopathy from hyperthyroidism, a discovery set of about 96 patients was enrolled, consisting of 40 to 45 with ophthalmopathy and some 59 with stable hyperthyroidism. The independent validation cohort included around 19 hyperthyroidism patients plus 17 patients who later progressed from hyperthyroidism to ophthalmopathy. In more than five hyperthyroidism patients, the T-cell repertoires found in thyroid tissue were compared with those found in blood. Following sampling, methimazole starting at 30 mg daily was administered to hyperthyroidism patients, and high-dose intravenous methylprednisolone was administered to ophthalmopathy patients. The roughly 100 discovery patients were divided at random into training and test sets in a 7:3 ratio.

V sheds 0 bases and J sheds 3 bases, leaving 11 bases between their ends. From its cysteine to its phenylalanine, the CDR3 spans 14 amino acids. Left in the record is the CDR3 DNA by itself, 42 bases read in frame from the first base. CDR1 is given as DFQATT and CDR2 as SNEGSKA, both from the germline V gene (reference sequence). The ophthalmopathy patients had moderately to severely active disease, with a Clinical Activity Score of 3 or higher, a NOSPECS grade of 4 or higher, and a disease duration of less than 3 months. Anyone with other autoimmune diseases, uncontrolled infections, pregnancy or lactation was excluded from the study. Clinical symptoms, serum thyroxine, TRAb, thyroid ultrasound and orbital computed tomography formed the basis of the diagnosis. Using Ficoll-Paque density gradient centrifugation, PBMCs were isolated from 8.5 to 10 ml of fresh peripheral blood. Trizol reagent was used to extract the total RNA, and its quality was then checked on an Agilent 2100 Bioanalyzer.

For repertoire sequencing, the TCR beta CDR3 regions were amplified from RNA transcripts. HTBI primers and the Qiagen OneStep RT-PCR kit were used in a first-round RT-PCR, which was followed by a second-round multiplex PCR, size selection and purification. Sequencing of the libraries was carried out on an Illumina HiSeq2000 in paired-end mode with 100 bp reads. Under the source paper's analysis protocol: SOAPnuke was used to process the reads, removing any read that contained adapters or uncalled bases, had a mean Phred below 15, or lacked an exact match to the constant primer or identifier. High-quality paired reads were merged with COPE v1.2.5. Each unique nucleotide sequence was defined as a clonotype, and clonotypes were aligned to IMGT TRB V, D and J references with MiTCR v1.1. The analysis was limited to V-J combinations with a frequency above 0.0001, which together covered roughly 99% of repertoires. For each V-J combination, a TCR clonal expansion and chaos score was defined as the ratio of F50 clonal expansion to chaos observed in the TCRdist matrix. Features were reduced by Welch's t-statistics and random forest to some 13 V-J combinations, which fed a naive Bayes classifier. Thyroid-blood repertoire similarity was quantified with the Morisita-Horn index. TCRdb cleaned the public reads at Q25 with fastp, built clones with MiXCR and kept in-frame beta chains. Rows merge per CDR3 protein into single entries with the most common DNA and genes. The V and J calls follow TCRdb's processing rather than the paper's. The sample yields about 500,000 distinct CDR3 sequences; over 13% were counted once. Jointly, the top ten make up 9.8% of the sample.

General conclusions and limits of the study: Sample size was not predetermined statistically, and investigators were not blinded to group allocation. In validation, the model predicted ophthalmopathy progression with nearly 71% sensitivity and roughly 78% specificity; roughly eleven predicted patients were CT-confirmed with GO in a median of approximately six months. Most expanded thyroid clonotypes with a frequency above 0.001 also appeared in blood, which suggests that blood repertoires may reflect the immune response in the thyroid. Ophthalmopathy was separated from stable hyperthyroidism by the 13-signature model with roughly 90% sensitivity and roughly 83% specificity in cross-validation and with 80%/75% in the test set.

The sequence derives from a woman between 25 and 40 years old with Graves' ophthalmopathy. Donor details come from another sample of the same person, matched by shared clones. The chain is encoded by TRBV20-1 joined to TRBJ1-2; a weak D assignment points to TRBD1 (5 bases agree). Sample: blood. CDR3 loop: CSARDYGGDYGYTF. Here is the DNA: TGCAGTGCTAGAGATTACGGAGGGGACTATGGCTACACCTTC.